The 13 T cell receptor beta chains given below trace back to one sample, sequenced in a study of blood T cell repertoires in COVID-19. Sequenced by immunoSEQ multiplex PCR; TCRdb stores in-frame clones only, minus some. The data show hundreds of thousands of clones, roughly 86% seen once. Sequenced sample: peripheral blood. The receptors were gathered from a woman aged 25 to 45 with COVID-19, enrolled during active disease.

V gene TRBV28 combines with J gene TRBJ1-6, with TRBD1 matching 7 bases. CDR1 and CDR2 from the germline V gene are MDHEN and SYDVKM. Losses at the gene ends were 6 bases for V and 7 bases for J; bases not matched to a gene: 6. The CDR3 runs 14 residues. This chain's CDR3 is CASSSTGANSPLHF. The DNA of the CDR3 is TGTGCCAGCAGCTCCACAGGGGCCAATTCACCCCTCCACTTT.

The rearrangement links TRBV5-4 to TRBJ1-2; the D gene is possibly TRBD1 (6 bases). Germline-derived CDR1 and CDR2 are SGHNT and YYREEE (reference sequence). This CDR3 region has 14 residues. V lost 2 bases and J 5 bases, leaving 13 bases between the germline ends. The chain's CDR3 is CASSFRGADYGYTF. The CDR3, as DNA: TGTGCCAGCAGCTTTCGGGGGGCGGATTATGGCTACACCTTC.

CDR3 residues: CASSDKSGTGVTGELFF. In DNA form, the CDR3 reads TGTGCCAGCAGCGACAAATCCGGGACAGGGGTCACCGGGGAGCTGTTTTTT. The chain combines TRBV7-9 with TRBJ2-2; 10 bases are a match to TRBD1. The junction had 10 bases not matched to a gene; V was cut back by 5 bases and J by 4 bases. Germline V gene lookup returns CDR1 SEHNR and CDR2 FQNEAQ (reference sequence). The CDR3 consists of 17 residues.

The CDR3 DNA reads TGCGCCAGCAGCCAAGATAGTATGAGGGGGTCCTACAATGAGCAGTTCTTC. Its translation is CASSQDSMRGSYNEQFF. The chain has TRBV4-1 and TRBJ2-1; a possible D gene is TRBD1 (6 bases). The V end was cut by 0 bases, the J end by 1 base, with 13 bases between. This CDR3 region has 17 residues. Germline lookup yields CDR1 MGHRA and CDR2 YSYEKL.

The CDR3, as DNA: TGTGCCAGCATTCCGGGACAGTATTCCTACGAGCAGTACTTC. Amino acids: CASIPGQYSYEQYF. This rearrangement joins TRBV6-5 to TRBJ2-7; 7 positions agree with TRBD1. Germline trimming cut 7 bases from V and 1 base from J; bases unmatched to any gene: 7. This CDR3 comprises 14 residues. Germline V gene sequence: CDR1 MNHEY, CDR2 SVGAGI.

The chain has TRBV10-3 and TRBJ2-7, with 8 bases aligning to TRBD2. With V trimmed by 2 bases and J by 3 bases, 9 bases remained unmatched. The CDR3 is 16 residues long. The germline CDR1 and CDR2 sequences are ENHRY and SYGVKD. The CDR3, as DNA: TGTGCCATCAGTGAGGGAGGAGCGGGGGTAGTCTACGAGCAGTACTTC. Its translation: CAISEGGAGVVYEQYF.

The chain recombines TRBV7-4 with TRBJ1-1, with D hard to call. Germline assignment: CDR1 SGHVT and CDR2 SQSDAQ. Trimming stripped 1 base from V and 0 bases from J, with 18 bases between. The CDR3 contains 18 residues. CDR3: CASSLEERSSGVNTEAFF. As DNA, the CDR3 is TGTGCCAGCAGCTTAGAGGAAAGATCGTCAGGCGTGAACACTGAAGCTTTCTTT.

In the case of this clone: In the same sample, other DNA sequences code for this CDR3. The CDR3 sequence: CASSLGGNYGYTF. CDR3 coding DNA: TGTGCCAGCAGCCTGGGGGGAAACTATGGCTACACCTTC. The V call is TRBV11-2, the J call TRBJ1-2; D is possibly TRBD1 (5 bases). Per germline, CDR1 SGHAT and CDR2 FQNNGV. The CDR3 is 13 residues long. The ends were cut back, 5 bases at V and 2 bases at J, with 9 bases in the middle.

This clone has a single count. The chain joins TRBV5-1 to TRBJ1-2; D not resolved. This CDR3 has 15 residues. V lost 0 bases and J lost 4, with 13 bases in between. Per the germline V gene, CDR1 is SGHRS and CDR2 is YFSETQ. CDR3 loop: CASSLAVGRGYGYTF. In DNA, the CDR3 is TGCGCCAGCAGCTTGGCGGTAGGTCGAGGCTATGGCTACACCTTC. Together with reference TRBV5-1 and TRBJ1-2, the CDR3 gives the full variable domain: KAGVTQTPRYLIKTRGQQVTLSCSPISGHRSVSWYQQTPGQGLQFLFEYFSETQRNKGNFPGRFSGRQFSNSRSEMNVSTLELGDSALYLCASSLAVGRGYGYTFGSGTRLTVV.

J is TRBJ1-4 and V is TRBV2; D is perhaps TRBD1 (6 bases). CDR3 length equals 12 residues. V lost 8 bases and J 7 bases, leaving 11 bases between the germline ends. The germline V gene encodes CDR1 SNHLY and CDR2 FYNNEI. The CDR3 loop reads CASRRGREKLFF. DNA for the CDR3: TGTGCCAGCCGCAGGGGTCGTGAAAAACTGTTTTTT.

The rearrangement joins TRBV10-3 to TRBJ1-1; 7 bases fit TRBD1. With V trimmed by 3 bases and J by 1 base, 2 bases remained unmatched. Looked up from germline, CDR1 is ENHRY and CDR2 is SYGVKD. This CDR3 contains 14 residues. The CDR3 reads CAISDRDRNTEAFF. CDR3 nucleotides: TGTGCCATCAGTGACCGGGACAGGAACACTGAAGCTTTCTTT.

This chain uses TRBV5-6 with TRBJ2-1, with a weak D call TRBD1 (5 bases). The CDR3 runs to 15 residues. Germline loops: CDR1 SGHDT, CDR2 YYEEEE. V lost 2 bases to trimming and J lost 8 bases, with 17 bases between them. The CDR3 is CASSLSGQPPYEQFF. CDR3 DNA sequence: TGTGCCAGCAGCTTATCCGGACAACCCCCCTATGAGCAGTTCTTC.

V is TRBV6-5 and J is TRBJ1-6; 7 nucleotides align to TRBD1. V lost 2 bases, J lost 5 bases, and 3 bases stayed unmatched. The CDR3 is 15 residues long. Per germline, CDR1 MNHEY and CDR2 SVGAGI. The CDR3 protein is CASSYDRDNNSPLHF. The CDR3 DNA reads TGTGCCAGCAGTTACGACAGGGATAATAATTCACCCCTCCACTTT.